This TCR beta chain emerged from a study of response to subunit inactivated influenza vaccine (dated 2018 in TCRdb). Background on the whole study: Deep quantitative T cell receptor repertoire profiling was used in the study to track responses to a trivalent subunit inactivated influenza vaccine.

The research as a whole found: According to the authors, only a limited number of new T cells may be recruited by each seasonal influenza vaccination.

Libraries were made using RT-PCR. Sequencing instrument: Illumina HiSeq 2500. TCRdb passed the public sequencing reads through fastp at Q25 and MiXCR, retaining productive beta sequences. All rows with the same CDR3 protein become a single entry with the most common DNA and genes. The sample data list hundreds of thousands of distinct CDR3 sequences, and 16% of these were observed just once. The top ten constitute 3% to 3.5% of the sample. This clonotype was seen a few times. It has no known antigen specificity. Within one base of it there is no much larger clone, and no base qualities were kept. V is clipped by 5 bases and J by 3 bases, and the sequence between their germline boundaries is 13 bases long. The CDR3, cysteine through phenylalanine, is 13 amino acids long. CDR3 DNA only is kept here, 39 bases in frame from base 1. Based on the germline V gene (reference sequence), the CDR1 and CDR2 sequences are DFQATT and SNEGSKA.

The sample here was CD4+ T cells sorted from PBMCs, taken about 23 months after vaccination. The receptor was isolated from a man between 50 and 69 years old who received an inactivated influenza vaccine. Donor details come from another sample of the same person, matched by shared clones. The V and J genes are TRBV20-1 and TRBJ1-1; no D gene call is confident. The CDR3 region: CSAVGQSYTEAFF. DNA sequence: TGCAGTGCTGTTGGGCAGAGCTACACTGAAGCTTTCTTT.